Below, 2 T cell receptor beta chains from the same sample are listed, as sequenced in a study of beta chain features in type 1 diabetes. The authors reverse transcribed all of the isolated RNA, so sequencing captured expressed TCRB transcripts. Clones were sequenced by immunoSEQ multiplex PCR, and TCRdb holds only the in-frame ones, with some missing. The sample contains about 40,000 clones, roughly 50% of which appear only once. The specimen sequenced was central memory CD4+ T cells from blood. All receptors derive from a young woman in good health.

The V gene is TRBV5-8, the J gene TRBJ1-5; 8 bases fit TRBD1. V lost 4 bases to trimming and J lost 3 bases; unmatched junction nucleotides: 6. The CDR3 length is 15 residues. Germline assignment: CDR1 SGHTS and CDR2 YDEGEE. The CDR3 DNA reads TGTGCCAGCAGCCTACAGGGGGGATTCAATCAGCCCCAGCATTTT. Protein product: CASSLQGGFNQPQHF.

This clone was seen a handful of times. V usage is TRBV7-2 and J usage is TRBJ2-5; maybe TRBD1 (6 bases). V was clipped by 6 bases and J by 4 bases, with 15 bases between them. Germline assignment: CDR1 SGHTA and CDR2 FQGNSA. This CDR3 is built from 14 residues. The CDR3 coding sequence is TGTGCCAGCAGGGGGGCCGGGGCCCCAGAGACCCAGTACTTC. Translating it yields CASRGAGAPETQYF. The full variable domain, its missing parts supplied by reference TRBV7-2 and TRBJ2-5, is GAGVSQSPSNKVTEKGKDVELRCDPISGHTALYWYRQSLGQGLEFLIYFQGNSAPDKSGLPSDRFSAERTGGSVSTLTIQRTQQEDSAVYLCASRGAGAPETQYFGPGTRLLVL.